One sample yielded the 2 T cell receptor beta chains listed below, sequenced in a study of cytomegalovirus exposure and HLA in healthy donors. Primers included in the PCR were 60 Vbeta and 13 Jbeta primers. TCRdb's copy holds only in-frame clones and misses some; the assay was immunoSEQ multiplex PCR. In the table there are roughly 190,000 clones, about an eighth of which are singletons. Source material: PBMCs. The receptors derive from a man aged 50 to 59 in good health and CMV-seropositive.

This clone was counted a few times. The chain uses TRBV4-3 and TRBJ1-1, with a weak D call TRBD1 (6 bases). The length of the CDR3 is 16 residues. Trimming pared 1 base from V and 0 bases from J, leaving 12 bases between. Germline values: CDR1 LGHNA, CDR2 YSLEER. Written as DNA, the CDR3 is TGCGCCAGCAGCCAAGTTTGGGACACCATGAACACTGAAGCTTTCTTT. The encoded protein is CASSQVWDTMNTEAFF.

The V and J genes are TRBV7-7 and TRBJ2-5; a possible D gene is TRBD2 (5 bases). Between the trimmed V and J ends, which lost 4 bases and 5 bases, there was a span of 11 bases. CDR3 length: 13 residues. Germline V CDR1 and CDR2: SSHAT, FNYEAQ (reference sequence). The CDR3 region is CASSSTTRETQYF. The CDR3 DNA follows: TGTGCCAGCAGCTCGACTACCAGGGAGACCCAGTACTTC.